The text below deals with one TCR beta chain. Antigen specificity is unknown. The sample is drawn from a study of identical twins. The study, taken as a whole, reports: Zero-insertion findings could be partly confounded by invariant cells (MAIT and iNKT cells).

Between the trimmed V and J ends, which lost 0 bases and 6 bases, there was a span of 7 bases. CDR1 is SGHRS and CDR2 is YFSETQ in the germline V gene. The CDR3 sequence is 13 residues long. With template switching, a universal primer site was added, and the cDNA carried unique molecular identifiers. TCRdb independently ran MiXCR on the 5' RACE reads; one entry per CDR3 protein. The sample contains some 570,000 distinct CDR3 sequences, more than 20% of which appear only once. Every one of the donors was a healthy Caucasian. This same sample was also taken into another study, of yellow fever vaccine responses in identical twins. That work contributes: Reportedly, the T cell response mounted by twins to vaccine seemed partly convergent, partly personalized.

The source material was CD4+ T cells sorted from blood. The clonotype comes from a woman aged 18-29 years in good health. V usage is TRBV5-1 and J usage is TRBJ1-5; D gene unclear. DNA for the CDR3: TGCGCCAGCAGCTTGGAAGGGTCTCAGCCCCAGCATTTT. It yields the protein CASSLEGSQPQHF. Full variable domain (missing parts from reference TRBV5-1 and TRBJ1-5): KAGVTQTPRYLIKTRGQQVTLSCSPISGHRSVSWYQQTPGQGLQFLFEYFSETQRNKGNFPGRFSGRQFSNSRSEMNVSTLELGDSALYLCASSLEGSQPQHFGDGTRLSIL.